The 30 T cell receptor beta chains listed next were all sequenced from one sample in a study of T cells in narcolepsy. The method was immunoSEQ multiplex PCR; TCRdb's version includes in-frame clones alone and lacks a portion of them. Among around 25,000 clones listed, around nine tenths were seen once. Input material: CD45RA- memory CD4+ T cells from PBMCs. These receptors originate from a human donor with narcolepsy.

This clone was counted once. The CDR3 region is CASRGPASGDADTQYF. As DNA, the CDR3 is TGTGCCAGCAGGGGTCCTGCTAGCGGGGACGCAGATACGCAGTATTTT. The V and J genes are TRBV2 and TRBJ2-3; 9 positions agree with TRBD2. Germline V gene sequence: CDR1 SNHLY, CDR2 FYNNEI. This CDR3 is 16 amino acids long. J was trimmed by 4 bases and V by 6 bases; bases with no gene match: 11.

The chain links TRBV14 to TRBJ2-7; perhaps TRBD2 as D (5 bases). The V end lost 2 bases, the J end lost 6 bases, and 23 bases lay between the germline ends. The germline V gene encodes CDR1 SGHDN and CDR2 FVKESK. The CDR3 has 17 amino acids. DNA for the CDR3: TGTGCCAGCAGCCAACCCAAAGGCGGGCCCCACGTCGGCGAGCAGTACTTC. Its protein product is CASSQPKGGPHVGEQYF.

The genes are TRBV10-3 and TRBJ2-7, with TRBD1 as a possible D gene (6 bases). V lost 7 bases and J lost 2, with 15 bases in between. This CDR3 contains 14 residues. The germline V gene has CDR1 ENHRY and CDR2 SYGVKD. In nucleotides, the CDR3 is TGTGCCATCAAAGGGGGATCCCCAACCTACGAGCAGTACTTC. Its translation is CAIKGGSPTYEQYF.

The chain carries TRBV2 and TRBJ1-6, with D tentatively TRBD1 (5 bases). V was cut by 4 bases and J by 5 bases, with 9 bases left in between. Germline V gives CDR1 SNHLY, CDR2 FYNNEI. CDR3 size: 14 residues. CDR3 in DNA: TGTGCCAGCAGTGGACAGATCAATAATTCACCCCTCCACTTT. Its translation is CASSGQINNSPLHF. Based on the CDR3 plus reference TRBV2 and TRBJ1-6, the full variable domain is EPEVTQTPSHQVTQMGQEVILRCVPISNHLYFYWYRQILGQKVEFLVSFYNNEISEKSEIFDDQFSVERPDGSNFTLKIRSTKLEDSAMYFCASSGQINNSPLHFGNGTRLTVT.

The V and J genes are TRBV5-8 and TRBJ2-5; no clear D gene. Germline loops: CDR1 SGHTS, CDR2 YDEGEE. V gave up 0 bases and J gave up 2 bases, with 8 bases separating them. This CDR3 comprises 14 residues. CDR3 amino acids: CASSLAVGQETQYF. The DNA for the CDR3 is TGTGCCAGCAGCTTGGCAGTGGGGCAAGAGACCCAGTACTTC.

The J gene is TRBJ1-5, the V gene TRBV5-8, with TRBD1 matching 9 bases. Looked up from germline, CDR1 is SGHTS and CDR2 is YDEGEE. CDR3 length: 14 amino acids. The ends lost 3 bases at V and 5 bases at J; junction bases unmatched: 3. CDR3 loop: CASSSGTGHQPQHF. For the CDR3, the DNA is TGTGCCAGCAGCTCAGGGACAGGGCATCAGCCCCAGCATTTT.

The chain joins TRBV6-1 to TRBJ1-6, with D hard to call. Trimming cost V 3 bases and J 0 bases, with 9 bases left between them. The CDR3 contains 16 residues. Germline CDR1 is MNHNS and CDR2 is SASEGT. The chain's CDR3 is CASSEAGSSYNSPLHF. The CDR3, as DNA: TGTGCCAGCAGTGAGGCTGGGAGCTCCTATAATTCACCCCTCCACTTT.

The V and J genes are TRBV7-8 and TRBJ1-5; TRBD1 matches 7 bases. The CDR3 runs to 15 residues. Germline V gene sequence: CDR1 SGHVS, CDR2 FQNEAQ. V trimming: 1 base; J trimming: 2 bases; junction bases outside the gene matches: 2. The CDR3 coding sequence is TGTGCCAGCAGCTTAGGTGGACAGGGCAATCAGCCCCAGCATTTT. It specifies CASSLGGQGNQPQHF.

This sequence joins TRBV18 and TRBJ2-1; 9 nucleotides agree with TRBD1. From germline, CDR1 is KGHSH and CDR2 LQKENI. CDR3 length: 16 amino acids. The junction had 7 bases not matched to a gene; V was cut back by 3 bases and J by 4 bases. The CDR3 region is CASSPPGTGTYNEQFF. The CDR3 DNA sequence: TGTGCCAGCTCACCCCCGGGGACAGGGACTTACAATGAGCAGTTCTTC.

The genes are TRBV18 and TRBJ2-5; D is perhaps TRBD1 (5 bases). The CDR3 consists of 13 residues. Germline CDR1 is KGHSH and CDR2 is LQKENI. V lost 8 bases, J lost 2 bases, and 12 bases lay in between. CDR3 amino acids: CASAYRRQETQYF. CDR3 DNA: TGTGCCAGCGCCTACAGGAGACAAGAGACCCAGTACTTC.

CDR3 loop: CASSSTVYSGANVLTF. CDR3 nucleotides: TGTGCCAGCAGCTCGACAGTATACTCTGGGGCCAACGTCCTGACTTTC. The chain recombines TRBV7-9 with TRBJ2-6; a possible D gene is TRBD1 (5 bases). Trimming removed 4 bases at V and 0 bases at J, with 10 bases between. The CDR3 is 16 amino acids. Germline V gene data show CDR1 as SEHNR and CDR2 as FQNEAQ (reference sequence).

The J gene is TRBJ1-6, the V gene TRBV23-1; D possibly corresponds to TRBD1 (6 bases). TRBV23-1 is an ORF, and what it does is uncertain. The V end lost 9 bases, the J end lost 9 bases, and 18 bases lay between the germline ends. This CDR3 has 14 amino acids. In DNA form, the CDR3 reads TGCGCCAGTCCCGAAGGGGGAGTCGGTTCACCCCTCCACTTT. This translates into CASPEGGVGSPLHF.

The J gene is TRBJ1-5, the V gene TRBV4-1; possible D gene TRBD1, 5 bases. This CDR3 has 15 amino acids. Germline lookup yields CDR1 MGHRA and CDR2 YSYEKL. V was pared by 4 bases and J by 6 bases, with 16 bases between. CDR3 DNA: TGCGCCAGCAGCCCAATTCCTAGGGGAAGTCAGCCCCAGCATTTT. Translated: CASSPIPRGSQPQHF.

The chain combines TRBV6-1 with TRBJ1-2, with 8 nucleotides matching TRBD1. CDR1 and CDR2 from the germline V gene are MNHNS and SASEGT. CDR3 length: 13 amino acids. Unmatched junction bases numbered 8, after V lost 10 bases and J lost 4 bases. As DNA, the CDR3 is TGTGCCACTGGGAGGACAGGGCTCTATGGCTACACCTTC. Translating it yields CATGRTGLYGYTF.

The chain couples TRBV7-9 to TRBJ2-7, with unresolved D. Deletions cut 4 bases from V and 3 bases from J, with 7 bases between. Germline lookup yields CDR1 SEHNR and CDR2 FQNEAQ (reference sequence). The CDR3 is made up of 12 amino acids. For the CDR3, the DNA is TGTGCCAGCAGCTGGGAAGGCTACGAGCAGTACGTC. Protein product: CASSWEGYEQYV.

The sample holds a few counts of this clone. Written as DNA, the CDR3 is TGCAGCGTTGAAGAGGGGGCGCAAACTTTCTTT. It specifies CSVEEGAQTFF. The chain combines TRBV29-1 with TRBJ1-1; possibly TRBD1 for D (6 bases). CDR1 and CDR2 from the germline V gene are SQVTM and ANQGSEA. Trimming shortened V by 0 bases and J by 12 bases, and 11 bases separated the two germline ends. There are 11 residues in the CDR3.

This chain joins TRBV29-1 and TRBJ2-2, with TRBD2 as a possible D gene (6 bases). The CDR3 runs 14 residues. Trimming removed 7 bases at V and 4 bases at J, with 16 bases between. Germline CDR1 and CDR2: SQVTM and ANQGSEA. Written as DNA, the CDR3 is TGCAGCGCTTCCGGGTCCGGGGGCACCGGGGAGCTGTTTTTT. Translation: CSASGSGGTGELFF.

The chain links TRBV5-1 to TRBJ1-2; D is uncertain. This CDR3 has 14 amino acids. The germline gives CDR1 SGHRS, CDR2 YFSETQ. V lost 0 bases and J 0 bases, leaving 6 bases between the germline ends. DNA of the CDR3: TGCGCCAGCAGCTTGGGCGGCACTAACTATGGCTACACCTTC. Translated, it gives CASSLGGTNYGYTF.

The chain combines TRBV5-1 with TRBJ2-1, with 7 bases matching TRBD2. The V and J ends lost 8 bases and 8 bases, in that order; junction bases with no gene match: 13. The CDR3 length is 14 residues. Germline loops: CDR1 SGHRS, CDR2 YFSETQ. The CDR3 DNA is TGCGCCAGTAGCCGAGCGGGGTCGCGGGATGAGCAGTTCTTC. Its protein is CASSRAGSRDEQFF.

The gene calls are TRBV6-1 and TRBJ2-7; the D is unclear. Germline V gene lookup returns CDR1 MNHNS and CDR2 SASEGT. The CDR3 totals 14 residues. Trimming left V 4 bases short and J 2 bases short, with 12 bases between. The CDR3 DNA is TGTGCCAGCAGTGGGGGTGTGGGCCCCTACGAGCAGTACGTC. It codes for CASSGGVGPYEQYV.

This clone was counted a single time. J is TRBJ2-7 and V is TRBV6-4; TRBD2 agrees at 7 bases. The germline V gene has CDR1 MRHNA and CDR2 SNTAGT. This CDR3 spans 12 amino acids. Trimming cost V 9 bases and J 2 bases; bases outside gene matches: 4. The chain's CDR3 is CARLAVTYEQYV. CDR3 coding DNA: TGTGCCAGGCTAGCGGTAACCTACGAGCAGTACGTC.

The chain has TRBV5-1 and TRBJ1-2; D is uncertain. V was cut by 0 bases and J by 7 bases, with 7 bases left in between. The germline V gene encodes CDR1 SGHRS and CDR2 YFSETQ. The CDR3 extends over 12 amino acids. CDR3 loop: CASSLDAAGYTF. CDR3 sequence (DNA): TGCGCCAGCAGCTTGGACGCGGCTGGCTACACCTTC.

The chain couples TRBV7-9 to TRBJ1-3; 10 bases line up with TRBD1. V dropped 5 bases and J dropped 2; count of bases not matched to a gene: 6. This CDR3 spans 16 amino acids. Germline loops: CDR1 SEHNR, CDR2 FQNEAQ (reference sequence). The CDR3 loop is CASSIGQGETGNTIYF. The CDR3 bases are TGTGCCAGCAGCATAGGACAGGGGGAAACTGGAAACACCATATATTTT.

The chain combines TRBV5-4 with TRBJ1-2; D is uncertain. Trimming stripped 4 bases from V and 0 bases from J, with 13 bases between. The CDR3 consists of 15 residues. CDR1 is SGHNT, CDR2 YYREEE, per germline (reference sequence). In DNA, the CDR3 is TGTGCCAGCAGCCCGGACGTAGGTACTAACTATGGCTACACCTTC. As protein: CASSPDVGTNYGYTF.

This sequence joins TRBV7-9 and TRBJ2-7; 7 positions agree with TRBD2. From germline, CDR1 is SEHNR and CDR2 FQNEAQ (reference sequence). The CDR3 spans 13 residues. The trim removed 5 bases at V and 4 bases at J, leaving 5 bases unmatched. The CDR3 region is CASSDTSEYEQYV. The CDR3 DNA sequence: TGTGCCAGCAGCGACACTAGCGAATACGAGCAGTACGTC.

V gene TRBV7-9 combines with J gene TRBJ2-7; TRBD2 matches 8 bases. Germline V CDR1 and CDR2: SEHNR, FQNEAQ (reference sequence). The CDR3 runs 16 residues. V trimming: 1 base; J trimming: 4 bases; junction bases outside the gene matches: 9. The CDR3 here is CASSLGASGGSYEQYV. The CDR3 DNA sequence: TGTGCCAGCAGCTTAGGGGCCAGCGGGGGCTCTTACGAGCAGTACGTC.

Only one count was recorded for this clone. The chain combines TRBV11-1 with TRBJ2-5, with D perhaps assigned TRBD1 or TRBD2 (5 bases each). Germline V gene lookup returns CDR1 SGHAT and CDR2 FQDESV (reference sequence). V was clipped by 5 bases and J by 5 bases, with 24 bases between them. The CDR3 is 17 amino acids. CDR3: CASSPSTGRGLWETQYF. The CDR3 region has the DNA TGTGCCAGCAGCCCCTCCACGGGAAGGGGTTTATGGGAGACCCAGTACTTC.

The chain joins TRBV7-9 to TRBJ2-7, with D perhaps being TRBD1 or TRBD2 (5 bases each). The CDR3 covers 14 residues. V lost 4 bases, J lost 5 bases, and 15 bases lay in between. Germline CDR1 is SEHNR and CDR2 is FQNEAQ (reference sequence). CDR3 nucleotide sequence: TGTGCCAGCAGCTCCGGGGCTGACTCAGACGAGCAGTACTTC. Translation: CASSSGADSDEQYF.

This clone was counted only a few times. This sequence joins TRBV19 and TRBJ1-3; a weak D match, TRBD1 (5 bases). V shed 4 bases and J shed 0 bases, with 16 bases lying between them. CDR3 length equals 17 residues. CDR1 is LNHDA and CDR2 is SQIVND in the germline V gene (reference sequence). As DNA, the CDR3 is TGTGCCAGTAGTAGCGAGAGACAGCTCTACTCTGGAAACACCATATATTTT. This gives the protein CASSSERQLYSGNTIYF.

V and J are TRBV5-4 and TRBJ2-3; D gene ambiguous. Germline CDR1 reads SGHNT; CDR2 reads YYREEE (reference sequence). The CDR3 has 14 amino acids. Trimming removed 2 bases from V and 2 bases from J, with 9 bases in between. Written as DNA, the CDR3 is TGTGCCAGCAGCTTTAGACAAGTCACAGATACGCAGTATTTT. As protein: CASSFRQVTDTQYF.